A selection of T cell receptor beta chains follows, all from one sample in a study of a mutant IDH1 vaccine in newly diagnosed glioma. Sequencing was performed with immunoSEQ multiplex PCR; in TCRdb, only in-frame clones are kept and a portion is missing. This sample has tens of thousands of clones; approximately 82% occur once, and the top ten carry 3% to 3.5%. Their target antigens are unknown. Material: PBMCs, obtained from a glioma patient whose treatment included an IDH1 peptide vaccine. The source of these receptors is a woman between 18 and 29 years old with glioma. Some clones in this sample may be carry-over from other donors' samples. Each CDR3 is given with its conserved first and last residue. Fields, in order: J gene, V gene, clone size, D gene, CDR3 DNA, CDR3 protein. A D gene is named only where the DNA matches it firmly. The size of a clone is reported for some rows only, either as once, few or many, or as a class for expanded clones.

J gene: TRBJ2-2; V gene: TRBV29-1; clone size: .; D gene: TRBD2; CDR3 DNA: TGCAGCGTCGCCGGGACTAGCGGGAACACCGGGGAGCTGTTTTTT; CDR3 protein: CSVAGTSGNTGELFF
J gene: TRBJ2-7; V gene: TRBV7-9; clone size: .; D gene: TRBD2; CDR3 DNA: TGTGCCAGCAGCCTACTAGCGGGGGGTTCCTACGAGCAGTACTTC; CDR3 protein: CASSLLAGGSYEQYF
J gene: TRBJ2-1; V gene: TRBV6-4; clone size: .; D gene: .; CDR3 DNA: TGTGCCAGCAGTGAGGAGGGGGGCTACAATGAGCAGTTCTTC; CDR3 protein: CASSEEGGYNEQFF
J gene: TRBJ2-3; V gene: TRBV7-2; clone size: .; D gene: .; CDR3 DNA: TGTGCCAGCAGCTTAGACTGGCGGTCAGATACGCAGTATTTT; CDR3 protein: CASSLDWRSDTQYF
J gene: TRBJ1-2; V gene: TRBV10-3; clone size: .; D gene: .; CDR3 DNA: TGTGCCATCAGTGACAGGGAAATTAATGGCTACACCTTC; CDR3 protein: CAISDREINGYTF
J gene: TRBJ2-7; V gene: TRBV10-3; clone size: .; D gene: TRBD1; CDR3 DNA: TGTGCCATCAGTGGACAGGGCTACGAGCAGTACTTC; CDR3 protein: CAISGQGYEQYF
J gene: TRBJ1-1; V gene: TRBV7-9; clone size: once; D gene: TRBD1; CDR3 DNA: TGTGCCAGCAGCTTACCCCCGGGACAGAGCCTGAACACTGAAGCTTTCTTT; CDR3 protein: CASSLPPGQSLNTEAFF
J gene: TRBJ1-2; V gene: TRBV7-9; clone size: .; D gene: TRBD1; CDR3 DNA: TGTGCCAGCAGCTTAAAGGGGGCGCATGGCTACACCTTC; CDR3 protein: CASSLKGAHGYTF
J gene: TRBJ1-4; V gene: TRBV6-1; clone size: .; D gene: .; CDR3 DNA: TGTGCCAGCTTCGAAATGGCATCGGGTGAAAAACTGTTTTTT; CDR3 protein: CASFEMASGEKLFF
J gene: TRBJ2-5; V gene: TRBV7-9; clone size: .; D gene: .; CDR3 DNA: TGTGCCAGCAACTCGTACCAAGAGACCCAGTACTTC; CDR3 protein: CASNSYQETQYF
J gene: TRBJ2-1; V gene: TRBV15; clone size: once; D gene: .; CDR3 DNA: TGTGCCACCAGCGGTGGCCGGGCGGGGGCTAGCTCCTACAATGAGCAGTTCTTC; CDR3 protein: CATSGGRAGASSYNEQFF
J gene: TRBJ2-3; V gene: TRBV7-8; clone size: .; D gene: TRBD2; CDR3 DNA: TGTGCCAGCAGTACTAGCGGGAGGTCCACAGATACGCAGTATTTT; CDR3 protein: CASSTSGRSTDTQYF
J gene: TRBJ2-3; V gene: TRBV4-2; clone size: .; D gene: TRBD2; CDR3 DNA: TGTGCCAGCAGCCAAATTTTGCAGCGGGGGGGCGACACAGATACGCAGTATTTT; CDR3 protein: CASSQILQRGGDTDTQYF
J gene: TRBJ1-1; V gene: TRBV27; clone size: .; D gene: .; CDR3 DNA: TGTGCCAGCAGTTTATCATCAGGGCTAGTAGCTTTCTTT; CDR3 protein: CASSLSSGLVAFF
J gene: TRBJ1-2; V gene: TRBV7-8; clone size: .; D gene: .; CDR3 DNA: TGTGCCAGCAGCCCCCCGGCGGGGGTTGGCAAACCGCACACCTTC; CDR3 protein: CASSPPAGVGKPHTF
J gene: TRBJ1-2; V gene: TRBV30; clone size: .; D gene: .; CDR3 DNA: TGTGCCTGGAGCCCTAAGGGTTATGGCTACACCTTC; CDR3 protein: CAWSPKGYGYTF
J gene: TRBJ1-1; V gene: TRBV5-6; clone size: once; D gene: TRBD1; CDR3 DNA: TGTGCCAGCAGGGGACAGGGCATGAACACTGAAGCTTTCTTT; CDR3 protein: CASRGQGMNTEAFF
J gene: TRBJ1-5; V gene: TRBV6-1; clone size: once; D gene: TRBD1; CDR3 DNA: TGTGCCAGCAGTGACCCCCAGAGGGGGCAAGAGTGGTGGAGCAATCAGCCCCAGCATTTT; CDR3 protein: CASSDPQRGQEWWSNQPQHF
J gene: TRBJ1-1; V gene: TRBV6-6; clone size: .; D gene: .; CDR3 DNA: TGTGCCAGCATGATGTCCCCTTGGGCAACTGAAGCTTTCTTT; CDR3 protein: CASMMSPWATEAFF
J gene: TRBJ2-2; V gene: TRBV18; clone size: .; D gene: .; CDR3 DNA: TGTGCCAGCTCACCACTACCGGGACAGAACACCGGGGAGCTGTTTTTT; CDR3 protein: CASSPLPGQNTGELFF
J gene: TRBJ2-7; V gene: TRBV10-1; clone size: once; D gene: TRBD2; CDR3 DNA: TGCGCCAGCAGTGGACTAGCGGGAGCCGAGCAGTACTTC; CDR3 protein: CASSGLAGAEQYF
J gene: TRBJ2-7; V gene: TRBV7-9; clone size: .; D gene: .; CDR3 DNA: TGTGCCAGCAGCTTAGTACAGGGCGTCCACGAGCAGTACTTC; CDR3 protein: CASSLVQGVHEQYF
J gene: TRBJ1-6; V gene: TRBV5-4; clone size: .; D gene: .; CDR3 DNA: TGTGCCAGCAGCTTGGTTCCTGGCAGGGTAATAAGTCCACCCCTCCACTTT; CDR3 protein: CASSLVPGRVISPPLHF
J gene: TRBJ1-1; V gene: TRBV5-6; clone size: .; D gene: .; CDR3 DNA: TGTGCCAGCAGCTTAAAAGACACTGAAGCTTTCTTT; CDR3 protein: CASSLKDTEAFF
J gene: TRBJ1-5; V gene: TRBV6-5; clone size: .; D gene: .; CDR3 DNA: TGTGCCAGCAGTTACCGATCCGCTCTACCACAGCCCCAGCATTTT; CDR3 protein: CASSYRSALPQPQHF
J gene: TRBJ2-3; V gene: TRBV10-3; clone size: .; D gene: .; CDR3 DNA: TGTGCCATCAGGGCAGACGGCACAGATACGCAGTATTTT; CDR3 protein: CAIRADGTDTQYF
J gene: TRBJ2-7; V gene: TRBV5-1; clone size: .; D gene: .; CDR3 DNA: TGCGCCAGCAGCTTGGAGGGTCATTTAACCTACGAGCAGTACTTC; CDR3 protein: CASSLEGHLTYEQYF
J gene: TRBJ1-1; V gene: TRBV5-4; clone size: .; D gene: .; CDR3 DNA: TGTGCCAGCAGCTTGTACGGGAGGGGGACTGAAGCTTTCTTT; CDR3 protein: CASSLYGRGTEAFF
J gene: TRBJ1-2; V gene: TRBV5-6; clone size: .; D gene: TRBD1; CDR3 DNA: TGTGCCAGCAGCCCGGGACAGGGGGCCTATGGCTACACCTTC; CDR3 protein: CASSPGQGAYGYTF
J gene: TRBJ1-4; V gene: TRBV29-1; clone size: few; D gene: .; CDR3 DNA: TGCAGCGTTGTGGAGGTGGCTAATGAAAAACTGTTTTTT; CDR3 protein: CSVVEVANEKLFF
J gene: TRBJ1-2; V gene: TRBV5-1; clone size: .; D gene: .; CDR3 DNA: TGCGCCAGCAGCTTGGTTACAGGATCTAACTATGGCTACACCTTC; CDR3 protein: CASSLVTGSNYGYTF
J gene: TRBJ2-3; V gene: TRBV6-1; clone size: .; D gene: TRBD1; CDR3 DNA: TGTGCCAGCGGAACAGGGGCGCCGCAGTATTTT; CDR3 protein: CASGTGAPQYF
J gene: TRBJ1-5; V gene: TRBV2; clone size: .; D gene: .; CDR3 DNA: TGTGCCAGCAGGGAGGGCGGGCAGCCCCAGCATTTT; CDR3 protein: CASREGGQPQHF
J gene: TRBJ1-4; V gene: TRBV7-9; clone size: .; D gene: .; CDR3 DNA: TGTGCCAGCAGCTTAGCACGTGTTAGTGAGAAACTGTTTTTT; CDR3 protein: CASSLARVSEKLFF
J gene: TRBJ2-3; V gene: TRBV6-1; clone size: .; D gene: .; CDR3 DNA: TGTGCCAGCAGTGGATCTTCTAGCCAAAGCGAGAGTACGCAGTATTTT; CDR3 protein: CASSGSSSQSESTQYF
J gene: TRBJ1-1; V gene: TRBV10-3; clone size: few; D gene: TRBD1; CDR3 DNA: TGTGCCATCAGTGAGCCGGGACAGGGGGGCCCTGAAGCTTTCTTT; CDR3 protein: CAISEPGQGGPEAFF
J gene: TRBJ1-1; V gene: TRBV29-1; clone size: .; D gene: .; CDR3 DNA: TGCAGCGTTGAAGACAGGAACACTGAAGCTTTCTTT; CDR3 protein: CSVEDRNTEAFF
J gene: TRBJ1-6; V gene: TRBV2; clone size: .; D gene: TRBD1; CDR3 DNA: TGTGCCAGCAGGGACAGGGGAGGCCTCCACTTT; CDR3 protein: CASRDRGGLHF
J gene: TRBJ2-1; V gene: TRBV14; clone size: .; D gene: .; CDR3 DNA: TGTGCCAGCAGCCAAGAAGTGGACAGCCGGCTGACGGAGTTCTTC; CDR3 protein: CASSQEVDSRLTEFF
J gene: TRBJ1-1; V gene: TRBV27; clone size: .; D gene: .; CDR3 DNA: TGTGCCAGTACAGCGCTTTTGAACACTGAAGCTTTCTTT; CDR3 protein: CASTALLNTEAFF
J gene: TRBJ2-7; V gene: TRBV5-1; clone size: .; D gene: .; CDR3 DNA: TGCGCCAGCAGCCCCAGGGGTTGGAGAAGCTACGAGCAGTACTTC; CDR3 protein: CASSPRGWRSYEQYF
J gene: TRBJ2-7; V gene: TRBV5-6; clone size: .; D gene: .; CDR3 DNA: TGTGCCAGCAGCCCAAGCTACGGGCTCTACGAGCAGTACTTC; CDR3 protein: CASSPSYGLYEQYF
J gene: TRBJ2-1; V gene: TRBV19; clone size: .; D gene: .; CDR3 DNA: TGTGCCAGTAGTATCATTGTGGGTGAGCAGTTCTTC; CDR3 protein: CASSIIVGEQFF
J gene: TRBJ1-1; V gene: TRBV5-4; clone size: .; D gene: TRBD1; CDR3 DNA: TGTGCCAGCAGCTCTACCGGGACAGCCAAGAACACTGAAGCTTTCTTT; CDR3 protein: CASSSTGTAKNTEAFF
J gene: TRBJ2-3; V gene: TRBV5-1; clone size: .; D gene: TRBD2; CDR3 DNA: TGCGCCAGCAGCCTGGGACTAGACCGCGATACGCAGTATTTT; CDR3 protein: CASSLGLDRDTQYF
J gene: TRBJ1-5; V gene: TRBV4-1; clone size: few; D gene: .; CDR3 DNA: TGCGCCAGCAGCCAAGCGTCCTTACAGCCCCAGCATTTT; CDR3 protein: CASSQASLQPQHF
J gene: TRBJ1-1; V gene: TRBV5-4; clone size: .; D gene: .; CDR3 DNA: TGTGCCAGCAGCTTGTCGACAATGCCCGGGGCGACTGAAGCTTTCTTT; CDR3 protein: CASSLSTMPGATEAFF
J gene: TRBJ1-5; V gene: TRBV6-1; clone size: .; D gene: .; CDR3 DNA: TGTGCCAGCAGTGAAGCGGGGGGCTGGCAGCCCCAGCATTTT; CDR3 protein: CASSEAGGWQPQHF
J gene: TRBJ1-5; V gene: TRBV7-2; clone size: .; D gene: TRBD1; CDR3 DNA: TGTGCCAGCAGCGACCGGACAGGGGGTGGTCAGCCCCAGCATTTT; CDR3 protein: CASSDRTGGGQPQHF
J gene: TRBJ1-2; V gene: TRBV10-3; clone size: .; D gene: .; CDR3 DNA: TGTGCCATCAGTGGGGGCCAGTCGAGTGGCTACACCTTC; CDR3 protein: CAISGGQSSGYTF
J gene: TRBJ1-1; V gene: TRBV5-1; clone size: few; D gene: .; CDR3 DNA: TGCGCCAGCAGCTTGGTAGGGAACCTGAACACTGAAGCTTTCTTT; CDR3 protein: CASSLVGNLNTEAFF
J gene: TRBJ1-6; V gene: TRBV2; clone size: .; D gene: .; CDR3 DNA: TGTGCCAGCAGTGATAGGCAGAGTTCACCCCTCCACTTT; CDR3 protein: CASSDRQSSPLHF
J gene: TRBJ1-1; V gene: TRBV30; clone size: .; D gene: TRBD1; CDR3 DNA: TGTGCCTGGCGGACAGGGACTTTCACTGAAGCTTTCTTT; CDR3 protein: CAWRTGTFTEAFF
J gene: TRBJ1-4; V gene: TRBV5-4; clone size: .; D gene: .; CDR3 DNA: TGTGCCAGCAGTTTATACGGGGACGGGCTTAATGAAAAACTGTTTTTT; CDR3 protein: CASSLYGDGLNEKLFF
J gene: TRBJ2-7; V gene: TRBV29-1; clone size: .; D gene: TRBD2; CDR3 DNA: TGCAGCGTTGGCCTAGCGGGATCCTACGAGCAGTACTTC; CDR3 protein: CSVGLAGSYEQYF
J gene: TRBJ2-2; V gene: TRBV7-9; clone size: .; D gene: TRBD1; CDR3 DNA: TGTGCCAGCAGCTTGGACAGGGACGGGACCGGGGAGCTGTTTTTT; CDR3 protein: CASSLDRDGTGELFF
J gene: TRBJ2-1; V gene: TRBV2; clone size: .; D gene: TRBD2; CDR3 DNA: TGTGCCAGCAGACGGGAGGTCAAGAATGAGCAGTTCTTC; CDR3 protein: CASRREVKNEQFF